This TCR beta chain was retrieved from a study of human T cells and chemical hapten exposure. Looking at the study overall: Alopecia areata, totalis or universalis was found in mostly female patients. Notes on the study in general: Controls had significantly fewer large CDR3 similarity clusters than were formed by expanded TCRs. There was no change with DPC sensitization in TCRs above 1 in 1000 frequency.

This clonotype occurred a few times. Its antigen is as yet unknown. The time point was: pre-sensitization, week 0. Regarding treatment: therapeutic diphenylcyclopropenone sensitization with weekly scalp DPC. The library put unique molecular identifiers onto individual cDNA molecules. TCRdb reprocessed the RACE reads via MiXCR and lists one record per CDR3 protein. The sample lists roughly 380,000 distinct CDR3 sequences, roughly 4.6% occurring once. The CDR3 is 17 residues long. The germline V gene has CDR1 MNHEY and CDR2 SMNVEV (reference sequence). V gave up 5 bases and J gave up 1 base, with 15 bases separating them.

V is TRBV27 and J is TRBJ2-6; maybe TRBD1 (5 bases). The receptor was isolated from a woman in her forties or fifties with alopecia areata. Some clones in this sample may be carry-over from other donors' samples. Sample: whole blood, taken in connection with sensitization to the hapten diphenylcyclopropenone (DPC). The CDR3 reads CASSEFGSGSGANVLTF. The CDR3 DNA follows: TGTGCCAGCAGTGAATTCGGTTCAGGGTCTGGGGCCAACGTCCTGACTTTC. Filled out from reference TRBV27 and TRBJ2-6, the complete variable domain reads EAQVTQNPRYLITVTGKKLTVTCSQNMNHEYMSWYRQDPGLGLRQIYYSMNVEVTDKGDVPEGYKVSRKEKRNFPLILESPSPNQTSLYFCASSEFGSGSGANVLTFGAGSRLTVL.